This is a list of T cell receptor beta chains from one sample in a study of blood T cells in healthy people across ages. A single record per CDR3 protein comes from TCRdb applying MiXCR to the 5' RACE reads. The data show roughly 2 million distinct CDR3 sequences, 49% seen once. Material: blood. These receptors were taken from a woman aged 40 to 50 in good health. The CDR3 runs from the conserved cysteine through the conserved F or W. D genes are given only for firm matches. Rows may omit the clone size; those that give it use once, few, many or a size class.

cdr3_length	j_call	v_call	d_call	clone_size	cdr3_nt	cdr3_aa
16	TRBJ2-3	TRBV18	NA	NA	TGTGCCAGCTCACCACCGACGGGACAAACAGAAGATACGCAGTATTTT	CASSPPTGQTEDTQYF
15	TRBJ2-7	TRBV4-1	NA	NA	TGCGCCAGCAGCCAGACCCGGGATTCCTACAATGAGCAGTACTTC	CASSQTRDSYNEQYF
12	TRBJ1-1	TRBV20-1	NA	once	TGCAGTGCTAGAGGGCAGATCACTGAAGCTTTCTTT	CSARGQITEAFF
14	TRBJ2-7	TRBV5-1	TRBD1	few	TGCGCCAGCAGCCCGGGACAGCGGCACTACGAGCAGTACTTC	CASSPGQRHYEQYF
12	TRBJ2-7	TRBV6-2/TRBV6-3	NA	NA	TGTGCCACCCTCTCACGGACCTACGAGCAGTACTTC	CATLSRTYEQYF
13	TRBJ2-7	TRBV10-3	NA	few	TGTGCCGCCAGCACAGGGAGTTCCTACGAGCAGTACTTC	CAASTGSSYEQYF
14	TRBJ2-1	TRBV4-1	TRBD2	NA	TGCGCCAGCAGCCAAGAGGGCCTAGCGGGGGGACAGTTCTTC	CASSQEGLAGGQFF
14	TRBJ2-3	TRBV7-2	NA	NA	TGTGCCAGCAGCTTAGACGACAGCACAGATACGCAGTATTTT	CASSLDDSTDTQYF
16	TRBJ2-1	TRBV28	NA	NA	TGTGCCAGCAGTTTGATAGCGCCCAGCTCCTACAATGAGCAGTTCTTC	CASSLIAPSSYNEQFF
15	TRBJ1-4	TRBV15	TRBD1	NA	TGTGCCACCAGCAGAGGTGGGACAGGGGAAGAAAAACTGTTTTTT	CATSRGGTGEEKLFF
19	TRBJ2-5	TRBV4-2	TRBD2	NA	TGTGCCAGCAGCCAAGGTAGCGGGGGCAACCCTTCGGAGGAGGAGACCCAGTACTTC	CASSQGSGGNPSEEETQYF
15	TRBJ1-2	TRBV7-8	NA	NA	TGTGCCAGCAGCCCAGGACCCATTTTGGACTATGGCTACACCTTC	CASSPGPILDYGYTF
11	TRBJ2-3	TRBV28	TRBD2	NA	TGTGCCAGCAGTGCCCTAGCGGCGCAGTATTTT	CASSALAAQYF
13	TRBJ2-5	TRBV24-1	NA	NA	TGTGCCACCAGTGATTTCCCCCATGAGACCCAGTACTTC	CATSDFPHETQYF
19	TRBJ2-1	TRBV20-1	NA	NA	TGCAGTGCTAGAGATCGCCGGGGACGGCCGGGGGCCCTCTACAATGAGCAGTTCTTC	CSARDRRGRPGALYNEQFF
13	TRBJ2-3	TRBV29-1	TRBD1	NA	TGCAGCGTAAGACAGGGTGGGACAGATACGCAGTATTTT	CSVRQGGTDTQYF
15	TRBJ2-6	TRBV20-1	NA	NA	TGCAGTGCTAGTCGGGCCCTCTCTGGGGCCAACGTCCTGACTTTC	CSASRALSGANVLTF
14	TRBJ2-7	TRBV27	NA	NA	TGTGCCAGCAGTTTAGGCAGTGCTGTCTACGAGCAGTACTTC	CASSLGSAVYEQYF
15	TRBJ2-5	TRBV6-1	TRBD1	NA	TGTGCCAGCTCCTTTGGACAGGGATTTGGAGAGACCCAGTACTTC	CASSFGQGFGETQYF
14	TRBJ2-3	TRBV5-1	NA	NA	TGCGCCAGCAGCCCAAACCCGGGCACAGATACGCAGTATTTT	CASSPNPGTDTQYF
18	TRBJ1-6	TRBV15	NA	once	TGTGCCACCAGCTTTCTTTCGGTGGGGGCAGAGTATAATTCACCCCTCCACTTT	CATSFLSVGAEYNSPLHF
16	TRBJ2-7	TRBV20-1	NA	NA	TGCAGTGCTAGAGGAGGAGGCAGGGGCCCGTCCTGCGAGCAGTACTTC	CSARGGGRGPSCEQYF
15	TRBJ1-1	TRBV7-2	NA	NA	TGTGCCAGCAGCTTAGTTTTGAATGCGGGCTCTGAAGCTTTCTTT	CASSLVLNAGSEAFF
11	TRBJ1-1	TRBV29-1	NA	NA	TGCAGCGTTGACGGGGCGGCAGAAGCTTTCTTT	CSVDGAAEAFF
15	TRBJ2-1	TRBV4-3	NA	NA	TGCGCCAGCAGCCCACCGGGCTCTCTCGGGTATGAGCAGTTCTTC	CASSPPGSLGYEQFF
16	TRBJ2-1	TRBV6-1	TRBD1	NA	TGTGCCAGCAGTAGGGGACAGGGGGCCTTCTACAATGAGCAGTTCTTC	CASSRGQGAFYNEQFF
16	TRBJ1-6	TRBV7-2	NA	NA	TGTGCCAGCAGCGGGGGGGGGACGGCTGGAAATTCACCCCTCCACTTT	CASSGGGTAGNSPLHF
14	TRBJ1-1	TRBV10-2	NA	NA	TGCGCCAGCAGTGAGAGGGCCAGCAACACTGAAGCTTTCTTT	CASSERASNTEAFF
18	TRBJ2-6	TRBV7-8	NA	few	TGTGCCAGCAGCTTATACAGGACCGGGGTTTCTGGGGCCAACGTCCTGACTTTC	CASSLYRTGVSGANVLTF
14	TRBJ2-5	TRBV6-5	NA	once	TGTGCCAGCAGTTACGCAAACAGGCAAGAGACCCAGTACTTC	CASSYANRQETQYF
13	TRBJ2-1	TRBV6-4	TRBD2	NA	TGTGCCAGCAGTGGCCGGGGCGGGGGAGAGCAGTTCTTC	CASSGRGGGEQFF
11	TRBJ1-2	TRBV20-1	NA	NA	TGCAGTGCTAGCTCCGATACTGGCTACACCTTC	CSASSDTGYTF
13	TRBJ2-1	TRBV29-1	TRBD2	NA	TGCAGCGTTGAACCAGCGGGGGGCAATGAGCAGTTCTTC	CSVEPAGGNEQFF
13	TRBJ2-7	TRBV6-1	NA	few	TGTGCCAGCACGGCGGGACAGCCCTACGAGCAGTACTTC	CASTAGQPYEQYF
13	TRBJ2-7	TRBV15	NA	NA	TGTGCCACCAGCAGCTCCTTCACCTACGAGCAGTACTTC	CATSSSFTYEQYF
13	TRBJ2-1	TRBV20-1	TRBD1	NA	TGCAGTGCTTTTGGCCGGACAGGGCATGAGCAGCTCTTC	CSAFGRTGHEQLF
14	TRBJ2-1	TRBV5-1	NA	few	TGCGCCAGCAGCTTGTCCGAACTCTACAATGAGCAGTTCTTC	CASSLSELYNEQFF
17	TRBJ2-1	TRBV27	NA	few	TGTGCCAGCAGTTTAGTAGGGGCTGGATTAGCCTACAATGAGCAGTTCTTC	CASSLVGAGLAYNEQFF
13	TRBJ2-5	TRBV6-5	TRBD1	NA	TGTGCCAGCAGGGATGGGACAGCAGAGACCCAGTACTTC	CASRDGTAETQYF
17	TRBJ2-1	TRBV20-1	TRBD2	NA	TGCAGTGCCCCCAAAGGGCCTAGCGGGGGGGCGTACAATGGGCAGTTCTTC	CSAPKGPSGGAYNGQFF
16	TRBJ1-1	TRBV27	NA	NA	TGTGCCAGCAACCCAGAAACCCCCTTAACCCCCACTGAAGCTTTCTTT	CASNPETPLTPTEAFF
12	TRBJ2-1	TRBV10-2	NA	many	TGCGCCAGCAGTGTCTCCTACAATGAGCAGTTCTTC	CASSVSYNEQFF
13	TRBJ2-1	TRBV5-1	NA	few	TGCGCCAGCAGCTCCACAGGGCTGTATGAGCAGTTCTTC	CASSSTGLYEQFF